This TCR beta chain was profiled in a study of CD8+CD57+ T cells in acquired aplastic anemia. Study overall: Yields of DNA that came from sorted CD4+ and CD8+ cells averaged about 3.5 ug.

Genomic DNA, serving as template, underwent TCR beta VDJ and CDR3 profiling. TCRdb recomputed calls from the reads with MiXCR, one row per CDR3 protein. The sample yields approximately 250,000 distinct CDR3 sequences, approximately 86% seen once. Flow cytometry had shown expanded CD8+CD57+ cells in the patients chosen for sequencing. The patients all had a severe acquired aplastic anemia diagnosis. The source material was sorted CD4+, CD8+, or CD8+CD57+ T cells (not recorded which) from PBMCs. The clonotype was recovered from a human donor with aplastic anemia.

CDR3 loop: CASSEGGVRAPLHF. The CDR3, as DNA: TGTGCCAGCAGTGAGGGGGGGGTACGGGCACCCCTCCACTTT. The chain is built from TRBV2 and TRBJ1-6; a possible D gene is TRBD1 (5 bases). Germline CDR1 is SNHLY and CDR2 is FYNNEI. The CDR3 consists of 14 residues. Trimming stripped 3 bases from V and 11 bases from J, with 14 bases between.